This T cell receptor beta chain derives from a study of beta chain features in type 1 diabetes. Blood was collected once per donor into heparin, averaging around 0.11 L. cDNA synthesis used the whole RNA isolate, giving expressed TCRB sequences. Here immunoSEQ multiplex PCR was the method, and the copy in TCRdb shows in-frame clones only, minus some. The table lists about 350,000 clones, about 20% of them singletons. CDR1 and CDR2 from the germline V gene are MNHEY and SVGAGI. V lost 6 bases to trimming and J lost 10 bases; unmatched junction nucleotides: 4. The CDR3 spans 12 residues. The sequenced sample consisted of naive CD4+ T cells from blood. This TCR derives from a woman in her late teens or twenties in good health. This rearrangement joins TRBV6-5 to TRBJ2-1; TRBD2 aligns across 9 bases. CDR3 in amino acids: CASSRLAGEQFF. CDR3 coding DNA: TGTGCCAGCAGCCGTCTAGCGGGAGAGCAGTTCTTC.